This entry is about one TCR beta chain. Both 60 Vbeta primers and 13 Jbeta primers went into the PCR. Repertoires were generated with immunoSEQ multiplex PCR, while TCRdb's copy carries only in-frame clones and drops some. The data contain 150,000 to 170,000 clones, roughly 80% of them singletons. This specimen belongs to a study of cytomegalovirus exposure and HLA in healthy donors. There are 17 residues in the CDR3. V was pared by 2 bases and J by 1 base, with 15 bases between. Germline V gene sequence: CDR1 SEHNR, CDR2 FQNEAQ (reference sequence). The clonotype originates from a young man in good health and CMV-seronegative. Sequencing was carried out using PBMCs. The J gene is TRBJ2-1, the V gene TRBV7-9; a weak D match, TRBD2 (6 bases). The CDR3 reads CASSLSGRQWSYNEQFF. For the CDR3, the DNA is TGTGCCAGCAGCTTAAGTGGGAGGCAATGGTCCTACAATGAGCAGTTCTTC.